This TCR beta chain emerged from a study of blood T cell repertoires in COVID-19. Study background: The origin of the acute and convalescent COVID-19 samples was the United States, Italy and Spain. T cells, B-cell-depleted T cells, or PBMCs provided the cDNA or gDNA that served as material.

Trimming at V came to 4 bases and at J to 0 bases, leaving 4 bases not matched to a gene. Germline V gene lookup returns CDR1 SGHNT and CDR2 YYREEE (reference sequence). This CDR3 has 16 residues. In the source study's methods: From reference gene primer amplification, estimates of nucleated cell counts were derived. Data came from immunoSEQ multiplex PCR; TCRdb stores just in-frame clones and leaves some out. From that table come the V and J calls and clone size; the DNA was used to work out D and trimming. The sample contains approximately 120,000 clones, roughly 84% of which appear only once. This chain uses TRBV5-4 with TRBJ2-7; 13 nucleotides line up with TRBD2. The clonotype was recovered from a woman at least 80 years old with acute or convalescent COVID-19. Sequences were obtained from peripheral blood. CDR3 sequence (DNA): TGTGCCAGCAGCGCCGGACTAGCGGGAGCCTCCTACGAGCAGTACTTC. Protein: CASSAGLAGASYEQYF.